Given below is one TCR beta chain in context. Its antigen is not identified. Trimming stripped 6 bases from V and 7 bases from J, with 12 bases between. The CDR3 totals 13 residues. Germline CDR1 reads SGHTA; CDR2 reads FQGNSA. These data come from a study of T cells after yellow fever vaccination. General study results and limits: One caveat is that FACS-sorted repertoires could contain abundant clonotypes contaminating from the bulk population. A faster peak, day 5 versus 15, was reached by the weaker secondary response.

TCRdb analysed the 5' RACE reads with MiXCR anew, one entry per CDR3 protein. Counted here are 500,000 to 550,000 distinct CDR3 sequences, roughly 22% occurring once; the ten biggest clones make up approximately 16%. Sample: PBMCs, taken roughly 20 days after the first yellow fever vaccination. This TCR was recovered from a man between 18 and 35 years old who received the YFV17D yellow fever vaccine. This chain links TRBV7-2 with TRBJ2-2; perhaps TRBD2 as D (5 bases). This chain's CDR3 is CASRDPRGGELFF. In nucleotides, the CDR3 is TGTGCCAGCAGGGACCCTCGGGGCGGGGAGCTGTTTTTT.